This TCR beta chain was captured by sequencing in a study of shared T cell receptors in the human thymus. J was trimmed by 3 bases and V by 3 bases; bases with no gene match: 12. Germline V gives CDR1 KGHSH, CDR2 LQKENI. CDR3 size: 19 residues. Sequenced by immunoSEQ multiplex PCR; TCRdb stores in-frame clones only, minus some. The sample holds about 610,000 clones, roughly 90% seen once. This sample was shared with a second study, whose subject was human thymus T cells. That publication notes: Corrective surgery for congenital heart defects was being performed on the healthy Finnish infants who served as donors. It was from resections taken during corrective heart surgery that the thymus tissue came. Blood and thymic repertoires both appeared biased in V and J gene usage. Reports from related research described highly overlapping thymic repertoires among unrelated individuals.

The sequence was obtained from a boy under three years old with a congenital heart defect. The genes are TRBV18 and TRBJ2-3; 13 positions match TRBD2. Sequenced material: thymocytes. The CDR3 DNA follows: TGTGCCAGCTCACCGGTGACTAGCGGGAGGATGCCAATTACAGATACGCAGTATTTT. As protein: CASSPVTSGRMPITDTQYF.